The present T cell receptor beta chain was sequenced within a study of CD8 T cells in ankylosing spondylitis. There are 15 residues in the CDR3. The trim removed 8 bases at V and 5 bases at J, leaving 10 bases unmatched. Germline V CDR1 and CDR2: LNHNV, YYDKDF (reference sequence). Concerning this clonotype: Its target is unknown.

Quantitative 5'-RACE with molecular barcodes generated TCR beta libraries. TCRdb re-analysed the 5' RACE reads in MiXCR, keeping a single row per CDR3 protein. The sample holds about 180,000 distinct CDR3 sequences, 9.8% seen once. General study points: Past research had described some motif variants in reactive arthritis synovial fluid and blood. Matched synovial fluid from ankylosing spondylitis patients was reported to be enriched for disease-linked clones.

V is TRBV15 and J is TRBJ2-2, with TRBD1 matching 8 bases. The receptor comes from a female donor with ankylosing spondylitis or in good health (not recorded which). Sequencing was done on a sample of blood, either unsorted or a sorted T cell fraction (not recorded which). The CDR3 region is CATGRDRGVTGELFF. The CDR3 DNA is TGTGCCACCGGGAGAGACAGGGGAGTAACCGGGGAGCTGTTTTTT.